The clone carrying this T cell receptor (beta chain) was counted only a few times. The antigen is unknown. The data stem from a study of blood T cells in healthy people across ages. Whole-study results and caveats: For the donors, CMV status was unknown and possibly confounded expanded clonotype changes. Percentage of naive T cells showed a strong correlation with TCR beta diversity.

The V and J ends lost 2 bases and 0 bases respectively, with 15 bases between them. The CDR3 is made up of 17 amino acids. Using a J-beta primer mix together with a sample-barcoded 5' primer, a second PCR was run for about 7 to 12 cycles. Via MiXCR, TCRdb re-called the 5' RACE reads, giving one row per CDR3 protein. In the table there are hundreds of thousands of distinct CDR3 sequences, roughly a quarter of which are singletons. Each donor supplied approximately 10 milliliters of peripheral blood. These data were also reused for a study on T cells of mothers and their children. As reported in that work: When the second PCR was run, its M1S primer added sample barcodes and 2-4 random nucleotides.

The chain is built from TRBV12-3 or TRBV12-4 and TRBJ2-3; D is uncertain. The specimen sequenced was blood. The TCR sequence derives from a boy younger than 10 in good health. CDR3 nucleotide sequence: TGTGCCAGCAGTTTAAGTTACTGGGTGGACAGCACAGATACGCAGTATTTT. It yields the protein CASSLSYWVDSTDTQYF.